A selection of T cell receptor beta chains follows, all from one sample in a study of blood T cell repertoires in COVID-19. Using immunoSEQ multiplex PCR, the repertoire was profiled, and TCRdb retains in-frame clones only, with some absent. The repertoire holds approximately 390,000 clones, with more than 75% as singletons. Material: peripheral blood. These receptors all come from a woman aged 55-70 years with COVID-19, enrolled during active disease. CDR3s leave out the opening cysteine and the closing phenylalanine or tryptophan. D genes are given only for firm matches.

len | j_gene | v_gene | d_gene | CDR3aa
12 | TRBJ2-7 | TRBV6-5 | TRBD1 | ASSSGQGFYEQY
11 | TRBJ1-1 | TRBV11-1 | - | ASSPGAGTEAF
12 | TRBJ1-2 | TRBV5-1 | - | ASSLVGGDYGYT
12 | TRBJ1-4 | TRBV28 | - | ASTTNHWEKKLF
14 | TRBJ2-3 | TRBV18 | - | ASSPKPRSSTDTQY
13 | TRBJ2-5 | TRBV6-2/TRBV6-3 | - | ASSQEGGLGETQY
12 | TRBJ2-7 | TRBV21-1 | - | ASFGQTNSYEQY
12 | TRBJ1-2 | TRBV15 | - | ATSTGTGNYGYT
14 | TRBJ2-5 | TRBV11-2 | TRBD1 | ASSLEWTGVIETQY
11 | TRBJ1-5 | TRBV7-2 | - | ASSGDGNQPQH
13 | TRBJ2-1 | TRBV5-1 | TRBD2 | ASSLGGRDYNEQF
13 | TRBJ2-1 | TRBV2 | TRBD2 | ASAGGGAAFNEQF
12 | TRBJ1-5 | TRBV19 | TRBD1 | ASSTGGYNQPQH
13 | TRBJ2-5 | TRBV19 | - | ASSIGGTKQETQY
10 | TRBJ1-6 | TRBV12-3/TRBV12-4 | TRBD1 | ASSPMGQGVH
14 | TRBJ2-5 | TRBV7-8 | TRBD1 | ASSLAGTGGLETQY
13 | TRBJ2-3 | TRBV24-1 | TRBD2 | ATSDSGGWPRTQY
13 | TRBJ2-5 | TRBV18 | TRBD2 | ASSRGTSRVETQY
12 | TRBJ1-2 | TRBV9 | TRBD1 | ASSATDRGRGYT